This entry lists 8 T cell receptor beta chains sequenced from one sample in a study of CD8+ T cells in alopecia areata. cDNA serving as the sequencing template came from extracted, reverse transcribed RNA. Using immunoSEQ multiplex PCR, the repertoire was profiled, and TCRdb retains in-frame clones only, with some absent. The sample holds around 35,000 clones, 55% seen once. The specimen was NKG2D-high CD8+ T cells sorted from blood. These TCRs come from a human donor with alopecia areata.

The rearrangement links TRBV4-1 to TRBJ2-1; D possibly matches TRBD1 or TRBD2 (5 bases each). CDR1 and CDR2 (germline): MGHRA, YSYEKL. This CDR3 comprises 16 residues. Trimming left V 0 bases short and J 0 bases short, with 9 bases between. The CDR3 DNA is TGCGCCAGCAGCCAAGATGGGACGCTCTCCTACAATGAGCAGTTCTTC. It is translated as CASSQDGTLSYNEQFF.

Points on this clone: Relative to the germline gene, one junction end is altered; a read error may explain this. V and J are TRBV19 and TRBJ1-6; D remains unclear. The CDR3 covers 12 residues. Germline V CDR1 and CDR2: LNHDA, SQIVND (reference sequence). The CDR3 here is CASSIANSPLHF. The CDR3 DNA reads as TGTGCCAGTAGCATAGCTAATTCACCCCTCCACTTT.

CDR3 DNA sequence: TGTGCCAGCAGCCCAGGGGGCGCGGGGCAGCCCCAGCATTTT. Its translation: CASSPGGAGQPQHF. V gene TRBV7-9 combines with J gene TRBJ1-5, with TRBD1 identical over 8 bases. The CDR3 consists of 14 residues. Germline CDR1 is SEHNR and CDR2 is FQNEAQ (reference sequence). V was pared by 5 bases and J by 7 bases, with 7 bases of the junction left unmatched.

This chain uses TRBV5-1 with TRBJ1-4, with 8 bases fitting TRBD1. This CDR3 has 15 residues. V was clipped by 5 bases and J by 5 bases; unmatched bases: 8. Per germline, CDR1 SGHRS and CDR2 YFSETQ. This CDR3 is CASSFETGENEKLFF. Here the CDR3 DNA reads TGCGCCAGCAGTTTCGAGACAGGGGAAAATGAAAAACTGTTTTTT.

The V and J genes are TRBV19 and TRBJ2-7; 11 nucleotides match TRBD2. The germline CDR1 and CDR2 sequences are LNHDA and SQIVND (reference sequence). V lost 3 bases and J lost 2; bases outside the gene matches: 6. This CDR3 is 16 amino acids long. DNA of the CDR3: TGTGCCAGTAGTATTCTAGCGGGGGGAACCGCCTACGAGCAGTACTTC. Amino acid sequence: CASSILAGGTAYEQYF.

In its sample, this clone was seen once. The rearrangement uses TRBV4-1 and TRBJ1-2; D not resolved. Trimming took off 1 base at V and 3 bases at J, with 12 bases between the two ends. CDR1 MGHRA and CDR2 YSYEKL come from the germline V gene. The CDR3 has 15 residues. CDR3 in amino acids: CASSQVRGTDYGYTF. In nucleotides, the CDR3 is TGCGCCAGCAGCCAAGTGCGGGGTACGGACTATGGCTACACCTTC.

The chain carries TRBV2 and TRBJ1-2; 9 positions match TRBD1. The CDR3 covers 11 residues. The ends lost 8 bases at V and 6 bases at J; junction bases unmatched: 1. Germline CDR1 and CDR2: SNHLY and FYNNEI. The CDR3 DNA follows: TGTGCCAGCGGACAGGGGAATGGCTACACCTTC. Translated, it gives CASGQGNGYTF.

The V gene is TRBV7-2, the J gene TRBJ2-3; D may be TRBD1 (6 bases). The CDR3 has 15 amino acids. Trimming took 2 bases from V and 1 from J, leaving 10 bases between them. The V gene's germline CDR1 is SGHTA and CDR2 FQGNSA. This CDR3 is CASSLMGHRTDTQYF. The CDR3 region has the DNA TGTGCCAGCAGCTTAATGGGACACCGCACAGATACGCAGTATTTT.